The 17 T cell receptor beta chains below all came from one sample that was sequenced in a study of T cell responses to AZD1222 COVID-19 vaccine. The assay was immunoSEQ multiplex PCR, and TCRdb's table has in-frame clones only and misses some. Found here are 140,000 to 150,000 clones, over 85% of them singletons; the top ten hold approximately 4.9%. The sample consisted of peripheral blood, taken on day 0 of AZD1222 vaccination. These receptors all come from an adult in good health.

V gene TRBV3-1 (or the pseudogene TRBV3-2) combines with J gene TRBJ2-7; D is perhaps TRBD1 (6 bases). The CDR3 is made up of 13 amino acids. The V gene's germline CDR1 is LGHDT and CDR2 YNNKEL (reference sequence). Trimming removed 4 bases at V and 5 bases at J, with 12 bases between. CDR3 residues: CASSPDRPDEQYF. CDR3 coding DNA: TGTGCCAGCAGCCCCGACAGGCCAGACGAGCAGTACTTC.

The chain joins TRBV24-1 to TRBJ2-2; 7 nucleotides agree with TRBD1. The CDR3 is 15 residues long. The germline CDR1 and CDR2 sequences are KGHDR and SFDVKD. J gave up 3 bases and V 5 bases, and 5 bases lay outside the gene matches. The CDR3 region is CATSGNRGDTGELFF. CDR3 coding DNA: TGTGCCACCAGTGGTAACAGGGGTGACACCGGGGAGCTGTTTTTT.

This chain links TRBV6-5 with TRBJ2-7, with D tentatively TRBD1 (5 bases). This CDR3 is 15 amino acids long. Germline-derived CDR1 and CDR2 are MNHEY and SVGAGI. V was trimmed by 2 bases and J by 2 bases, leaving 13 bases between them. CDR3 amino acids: CASSYSQGWAYEQYF. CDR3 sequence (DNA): TGTGCCAGCAGTTACAGTCAGGGTTGGGCCTACGAGCAGTACTTC.

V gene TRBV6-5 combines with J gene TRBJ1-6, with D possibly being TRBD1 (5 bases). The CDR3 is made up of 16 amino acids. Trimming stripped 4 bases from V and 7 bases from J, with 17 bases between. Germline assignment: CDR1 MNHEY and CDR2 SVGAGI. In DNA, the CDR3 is TGTGCCAGCAGTTCCCAGACTGGGGACCTAAATTCACCCCTCCACTTT. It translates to CASSSQTGDLNSPLHF.

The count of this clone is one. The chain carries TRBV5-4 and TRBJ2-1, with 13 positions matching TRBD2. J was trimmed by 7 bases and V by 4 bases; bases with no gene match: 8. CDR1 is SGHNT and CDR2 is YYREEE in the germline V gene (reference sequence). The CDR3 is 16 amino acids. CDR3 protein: CASSPQLAGGPNEQFF. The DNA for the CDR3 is TGTGCCAGCAGCCCGCAACTAGCGGGAGGGCCTAATGAGCAGTTCTTC.

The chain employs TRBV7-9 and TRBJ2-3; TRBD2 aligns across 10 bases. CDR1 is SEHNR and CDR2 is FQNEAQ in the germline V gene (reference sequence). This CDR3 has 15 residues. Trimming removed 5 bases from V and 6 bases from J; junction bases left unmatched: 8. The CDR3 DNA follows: TGTGCCAGCAGCCCCAGCGGGAGGGCGACGGATACGCAGTATTTT. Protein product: CASSPSGRATDTQYF. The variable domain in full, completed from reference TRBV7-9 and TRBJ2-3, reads DTGVSQNPRHKITKRGQNVTFRCDPISEHNRLYWYRQTLGQGPEFLTYFQNEAQLEKSRLLSDRFSAERPKGSFSTLEIQRTEQGDSAMYLCASSPSGRATDTQYFGPGTRLTVL.

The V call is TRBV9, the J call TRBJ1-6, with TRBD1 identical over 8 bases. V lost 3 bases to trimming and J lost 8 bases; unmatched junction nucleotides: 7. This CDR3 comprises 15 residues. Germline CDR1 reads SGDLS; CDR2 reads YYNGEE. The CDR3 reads CASSAPTGEDSPLHF. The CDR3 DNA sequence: TGTGCCAGCAGCGCACCGACAGGGGAGGATTCACCCCTCCACTTT.

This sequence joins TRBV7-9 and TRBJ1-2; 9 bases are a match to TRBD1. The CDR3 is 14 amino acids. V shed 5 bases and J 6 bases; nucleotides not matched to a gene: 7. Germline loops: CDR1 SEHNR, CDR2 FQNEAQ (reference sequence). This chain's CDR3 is CASSPRTGVDGYTF. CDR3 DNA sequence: TGTGCCAGCAGCCCGAGGACAGGGGTGGATGGCTACACCTTC.

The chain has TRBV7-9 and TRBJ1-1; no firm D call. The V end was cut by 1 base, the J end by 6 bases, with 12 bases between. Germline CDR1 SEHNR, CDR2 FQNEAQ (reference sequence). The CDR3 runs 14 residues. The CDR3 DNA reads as TGTGCCAGCAGCTTAGAGGGCGGCCACGCTGAAGCTTTCTTT. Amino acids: CASSLEGGHAEAFF.

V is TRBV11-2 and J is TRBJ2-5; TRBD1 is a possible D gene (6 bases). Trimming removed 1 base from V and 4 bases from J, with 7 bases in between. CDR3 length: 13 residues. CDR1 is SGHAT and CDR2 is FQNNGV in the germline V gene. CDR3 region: CASSLARGETQYF. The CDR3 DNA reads TGTGCCAGCAGCTTAGCCAGGGGAGAGACCCAGTACTTC.

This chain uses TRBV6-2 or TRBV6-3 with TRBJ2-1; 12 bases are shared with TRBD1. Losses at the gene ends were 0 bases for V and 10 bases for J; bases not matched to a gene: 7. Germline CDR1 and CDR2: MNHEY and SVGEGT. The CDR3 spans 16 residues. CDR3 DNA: TGTGCCAGCAGTTACTCCGGGACAGGGGGCCTATGGGAGCAGTTCTTC. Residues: CASSYSGTGGLWEQFF.

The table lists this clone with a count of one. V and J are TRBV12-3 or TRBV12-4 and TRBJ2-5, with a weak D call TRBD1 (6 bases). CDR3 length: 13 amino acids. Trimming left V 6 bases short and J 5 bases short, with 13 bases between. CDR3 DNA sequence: TGTGCCAGCAGCCTCGACAGGTTGGAGACCCAGTACTTC. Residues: CASSLDRLETQYF.

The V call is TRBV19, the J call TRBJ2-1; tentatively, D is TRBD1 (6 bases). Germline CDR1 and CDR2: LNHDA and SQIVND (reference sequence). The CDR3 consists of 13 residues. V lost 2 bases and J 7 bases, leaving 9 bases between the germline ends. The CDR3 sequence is CASSINRENEQFF. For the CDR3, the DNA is TGTGCCAGTAGTATAAACAGGGAAAATGAGCAGTTCTTC.

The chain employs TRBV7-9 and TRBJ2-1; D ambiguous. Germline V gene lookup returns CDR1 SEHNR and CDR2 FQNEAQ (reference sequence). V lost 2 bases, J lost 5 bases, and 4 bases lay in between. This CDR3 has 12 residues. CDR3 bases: TGTGCCAGCAGCTTATTTGACAATGAGCAGTTCTTC. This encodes CASSLFDNEQFF.

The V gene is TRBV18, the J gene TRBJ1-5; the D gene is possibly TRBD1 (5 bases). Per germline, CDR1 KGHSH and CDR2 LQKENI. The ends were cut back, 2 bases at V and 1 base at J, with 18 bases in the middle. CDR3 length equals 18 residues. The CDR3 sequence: CASSPLAPDEGSNQPQHF. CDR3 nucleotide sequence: TGTGCCAGCTCACCATTGGCACCCGACGAGGGGAGCAATCAGCCCCAGCATTTT.

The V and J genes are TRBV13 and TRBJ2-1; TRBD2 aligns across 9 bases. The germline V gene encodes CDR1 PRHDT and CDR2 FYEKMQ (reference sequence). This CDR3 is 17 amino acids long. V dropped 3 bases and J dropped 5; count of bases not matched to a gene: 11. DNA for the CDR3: TGTGCCAGCAGCTTGTTGGCCATTAGCGGGAGTCACAATGAGCAGTTCTTC. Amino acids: CASSLLAISGSHNEQFF.

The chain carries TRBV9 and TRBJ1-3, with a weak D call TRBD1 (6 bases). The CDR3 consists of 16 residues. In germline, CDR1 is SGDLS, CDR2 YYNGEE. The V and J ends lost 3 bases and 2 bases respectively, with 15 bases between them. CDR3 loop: CASSDPQGYTGNTIYF. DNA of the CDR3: TGTGCCAGCAGCGACCCACAGGGATACACTGGAAACACCATATATTTT.